This T cell receptor beta chain was obtained from a study of T-cell memory formation after mild COVID-19. TCRdb itself ran the 5' RACE reads through MiXCR, one entry per CDR3 protein. This sample yields 150,000 to 200,000 distinct CDR3 sequences, of which about 14% are seen a single time; approximately 14% belongs to the top ten. This clonotype was counted between two and nine times. The sequence came from an adult woman who had mild COVID-19 (a few samples of this study predate the infection). Cell type and time point are not known. Sequencing was done on a sample of PBMCs or a T cell subset sorted from them (not recorded which).

In DNA, the CDR3 is TGTGCCAGCAGCGTGAAGTCGGGCGACAGCCGCTACGAGCAGTACTTC. It is translated as CASSVKSGDSRYEQYF. This chain uses TRBV9 with TRBJ2-7; tentatively, D is TRBD1 (5 bases). In germline, CDR1 is SGDLS, CDR2 YYNGEE. This CDR3 spans 16 amino acids. V was cut by 2 bases and J by 3 bases, with 18 bases left in between.